This TCR beta chain was retrieved from a study of early T cells in non-severe SARS-CoV-2 infection. Study context: Chains stayed unpaired after sequencing of bulk RNA from unsorted whole blood.

This clonotype was seen repeatedly, ten times or more. Its antigen is still unknown. The germline gives CDR1 MDHEN, CDR2 SYDVKM. The CDR3 totals 18 residues. V lost 6 bases and J lost 2, with 24 bases in between. MiXCR, applied by TCRdb to the 5' RACE reads, yields one record per CDR3 protein. The sample has 77,000 or so distinct CDR3 sequences, 14% seen once. Findings and limits, study-wide: Matching with VDJdb favored anti-spike CD8 responses (missing private and CD4 specificities).

Source: whole blood, taken at baseline. The rearrangement links TRBV28 to TRBJ2-3, with D possibly TRBD2 on 8 matching bases. The sequence derives from an adult who was a healthcare worker with PCR-confirmed SARS-CoV-2 infection or an uninfected control (not recorded which). The chain's CDR3 is CASSQDRDGSGNTDTQYF. CDR3 nucleotides: TGTGCCAGCAGCCAAGACAGGGATGGTAGCGGGAACACAGATACGCAGTATTTT.